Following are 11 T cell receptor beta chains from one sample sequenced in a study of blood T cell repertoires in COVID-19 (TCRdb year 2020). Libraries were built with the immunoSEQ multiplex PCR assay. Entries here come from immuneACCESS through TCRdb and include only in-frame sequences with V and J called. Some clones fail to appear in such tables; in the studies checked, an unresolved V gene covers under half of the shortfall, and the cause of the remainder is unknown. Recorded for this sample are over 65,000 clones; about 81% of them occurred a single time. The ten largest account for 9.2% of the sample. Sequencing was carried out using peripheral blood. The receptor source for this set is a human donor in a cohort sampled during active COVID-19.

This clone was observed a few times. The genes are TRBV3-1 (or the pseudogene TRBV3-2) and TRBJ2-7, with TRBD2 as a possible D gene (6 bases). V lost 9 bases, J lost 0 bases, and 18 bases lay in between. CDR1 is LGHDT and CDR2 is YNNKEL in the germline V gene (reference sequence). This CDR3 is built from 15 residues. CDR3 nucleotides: TGTGCCAGTGGGACTGGGGTTCCGGGCTCCTACGAGCAGTACTTC. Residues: CASGTGVPGSYEQYF.

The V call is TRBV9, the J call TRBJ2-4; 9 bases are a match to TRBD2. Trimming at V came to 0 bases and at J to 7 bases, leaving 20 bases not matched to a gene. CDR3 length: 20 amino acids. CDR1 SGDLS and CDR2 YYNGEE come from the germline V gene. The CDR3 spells CASSVDGAVAGDGQWNIQYF. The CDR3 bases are TGTGCCAGCAGCGTAGACGGGGCGGTAGCGGGAGATGGCCAATGGAACATTCAGTACTTC.

The CDR3 region has the DNA TGCGCCAGCCGGTCAGGGTGGGCGGGAGGAAGCGATGAGCAGTTCTTC. This encodes CASRSGWAGGSDEQFF. This chain links TRBV5-1 with TRBJ2-1; 8 bases map to TRBD2. There are 16 residues in the CDR3. Germline lookup yields CDR1 SGHRS and CDR2 YFSETQ. After removal of 7 bases from V and 8 bases from J, the junction contained 17 bases not matched to a gene.

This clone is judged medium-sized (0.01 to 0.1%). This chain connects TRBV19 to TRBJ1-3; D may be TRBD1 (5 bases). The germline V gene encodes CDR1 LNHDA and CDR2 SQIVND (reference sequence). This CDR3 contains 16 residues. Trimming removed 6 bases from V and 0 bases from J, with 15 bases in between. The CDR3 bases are TGTGCCAGTAGAAGGGTACAGGCCGACTCTGGAAACACCATATATTTT. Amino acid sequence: CASRRVQADSGNTIYF.

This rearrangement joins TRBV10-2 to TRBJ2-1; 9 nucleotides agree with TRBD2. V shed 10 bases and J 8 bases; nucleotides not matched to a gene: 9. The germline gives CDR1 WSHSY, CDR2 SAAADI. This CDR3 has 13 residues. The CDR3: CAIRSSGSDEQFF. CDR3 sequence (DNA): TGCGCCATCCGGAGTAGCGGGAGTGATGAGCAGTTCTTC.

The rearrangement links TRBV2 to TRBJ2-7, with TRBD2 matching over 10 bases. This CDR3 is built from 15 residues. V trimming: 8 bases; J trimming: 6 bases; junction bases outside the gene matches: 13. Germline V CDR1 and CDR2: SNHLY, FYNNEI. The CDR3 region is CASSSGRGPLAEQYF. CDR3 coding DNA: TGTGCCAGCTCAAGCGGGAGGGGCCCCCTCGCCGAGCAGTACTTC. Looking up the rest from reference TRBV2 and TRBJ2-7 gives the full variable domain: EPEVTQTPSHQVTQMGQEVILRCVPISNHLYFYWYRQILGQKVEFLVSFYNNEISEKSEIFDDQFSVERPDGSNFTLKIRSTKLEDSAMYFCASSSGRGPLAEQYFGPGTRLTVT.

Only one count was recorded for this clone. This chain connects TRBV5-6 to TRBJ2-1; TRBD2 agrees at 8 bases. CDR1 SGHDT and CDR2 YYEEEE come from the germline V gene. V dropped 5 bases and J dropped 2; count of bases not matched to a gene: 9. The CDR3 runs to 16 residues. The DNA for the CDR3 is TGTGCCAGCAGACCCAGGTCAGCGGGAGCCTACAATGAGCAGTTCTTC. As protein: CASRPRSAGAYNEQFF.

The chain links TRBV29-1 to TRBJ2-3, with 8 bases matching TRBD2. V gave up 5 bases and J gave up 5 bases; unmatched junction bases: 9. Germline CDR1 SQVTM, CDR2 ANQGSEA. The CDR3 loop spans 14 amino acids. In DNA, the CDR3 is TGCAGCGTTTATTTAGCGGGAAGGATAGATACGCAGTATTTT. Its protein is CSVYLAGRIDTQYF.

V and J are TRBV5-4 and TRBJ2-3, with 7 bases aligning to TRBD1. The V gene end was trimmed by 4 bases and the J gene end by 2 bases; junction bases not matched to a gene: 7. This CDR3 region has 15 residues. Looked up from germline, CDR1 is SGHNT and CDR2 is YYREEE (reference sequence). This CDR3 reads CASSKGDSYTDTQYF. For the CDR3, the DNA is TGTGCCAGCAGCAAAGGGGACAGCTACACAGATACGCAGTATTTT. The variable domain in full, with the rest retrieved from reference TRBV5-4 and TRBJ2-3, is ETGVTQSPTHLIKTRGQQVTLRCSSQSGHNTVSWYQQALGQGPQFIFQYYREEENGRGNFPPRFSGLQFPNYSSELNVNALELDDSALYLCASSKGDSYTDTQYFGPGTRLTVL.

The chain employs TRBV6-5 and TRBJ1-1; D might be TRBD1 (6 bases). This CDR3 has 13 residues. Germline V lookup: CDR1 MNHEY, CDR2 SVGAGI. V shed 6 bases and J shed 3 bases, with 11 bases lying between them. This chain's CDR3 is CASRIQGDTEAFF. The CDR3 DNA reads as TGTGCCAGCAGGATACAGGGTGACACTGAAGCTTTCTTT.

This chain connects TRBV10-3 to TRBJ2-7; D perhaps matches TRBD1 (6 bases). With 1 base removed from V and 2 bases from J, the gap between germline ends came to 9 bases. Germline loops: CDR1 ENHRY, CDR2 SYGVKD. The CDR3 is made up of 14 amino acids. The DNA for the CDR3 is TGTGCCATCAGTGAGTACGGGACAACCTACGAGCAGTACTTC. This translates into CAISEYGTTYEQYF.